Listed here are 23 T cell receptor beta chains from one sample, sequenced in a study of cytomegalovirus exposure and HLA in healthy donors. The study ran its PCR with 60 Vbeta and 13 Jbeta primers. The data were produced by immunoSEQ multiplex PCR, yet TCRdb's version contains in-frame clones alone and is incomplete. Found here are roughly 140,000 clones, roughly 80% of them singletons; the top ten hold about 5.2%. Material: PBMCs. The source of these receptors is a man aged 25-40 years in good health and CMV-seropositive.

The genes are TRBV7-2 and TRBJ1-4; 7 bases agree with TRBD1. J gave up 8 bases and V 4 bases, and 10 bases lay outside the gene matches. CDR1 and CDR2 from the germline V gene are SGHTA and FQGNSA. The CDR3 is made up of 15 amino acids. CDR3 coding DNA: TGTGCCAGCAGCTCAAGGACAGGCAGTGTAGAAAAACTGTTTTTT. Protein: CASSSRTGSVEKLFF.

The rearrangement joins TRBV15 to TRBJ2-6, with TRBD2 matching over 7 bases. Trimming removed 3 bases from V and 2 bases from J; junction bases left unmatched: 1. The CDR3 length is 15 residues. Germline loops: CDR1 LNHNV, CDR2 YYDKDF (reference sequence). The CDR3 loop reads CATSSGGAGANVLTF. The DNA of the CDR3 is TGTGCCACCAGCAGTGGGGGGGCTGGGGCCAACGTCCTGACTTTC.

This clone occurred once. The chain uses TRBV4-1 and TRBJ2-5, with a weak D call TRBD1 (6 bases). Germline CDR1 is MGHRA and CDR2 is YSYEKL. V lost 0 bases and J lost 4, with 12 bases in between. The CDR3 consists of 15 residues. In nucleotides, the CDR3 is TGCGCCAGCAGCCAAGACCCGACCAGGGGAGAGACCCAGTACTTC. It yields the protein CASSQDPTRGETQYF.

For this clone: Other DNA variants within this sample encode the same CDR3. The rearrangement uses TRBV4-3 and TRBJ2-5, with TRBD2 matching 8 bases. V was clipped by 2 bases and J by 1 base; unmatched bases: 6. The CDR3 has 16 amino acids. The germline V gene has CDR1 LGHNA and CDR2 YSLEER. The CDR3 reads CASSQYPAGGQETQYF. CDR3 in DNA: TGCGCCAGCAGCCAATATCCGGCGGGGGGCCAAGAGACCCAGTACTTC.

In its sample, this clone was seen once. V gene TRBV7-8 combines with J gene TRBJ1-1; D is unresolved. Germline CDR1 is SGHVS and CDR2 is FQNEAQ. The CDR3 is 14 residues long. Trimming stripped 5 bases from V and 0 bases from J, with 10 bases between. The DNA for the CDR3 is TGTGCCAGCAGCCTAGACGAGGTGAACACTGAAGCTTTCTTT. Amino acid sequence: CASSLDEVNTEAFF.

This clone was counted only a few times. V is TRBV4-1 and J is TRBJ2-1, with TRBD2 matching over 10 bases. V shed 10 bases and J 7 bases; nucleotides not matched to a gene: 13. Per the germline V gene, CDR1 is MGHRA and CDR2 is YSYEKL. There are 15 residues in the CDR3. The CDR3, as DNA: TGCGCCACCCGGCCTAGCGGGAGCATCATAAATGAGCAGTTCTTC. This sequence encodes CATRPSGSIINEQFF.

A note on this clone: At the DNA level, this CDR3 is encoded by other sequences in the same sample as well. This rearrangement joins TRBV20-1 to TRBJ2-1; D is unresolved. Germline V gene data show CDR1 as DFQATT and CDR2 as SNEGSKA (reference sequence). The CDR3 is made up of 11 amino acids. V was trimmed by 5 bases and J by 6 bases, leaving 8 bases between them. The CDR3 reads CSARGLNEQFF. CDR3 bases: TGCAGTGCTCGAGGTCTCAATGAGCAGTTCTTC.

The table lists this clone with a few counts. The chain links TRBV6-5 to TRBJ1-1; a weak D match, TRBD1 (5 bases). The V gene's germline CDR1 is MNHEY and CDR2 SVGAGI. The CDR3 runs 12 residues. Between the trimmed V and J ends, which lost 2 bases and 8 bases, there was a span of 9 bases. CDR3 loop: CASSYQGLEAFF. The CDR3 nucleotides are TGTGCCAGCAGTTACCAGGGTTTGGAAGCTTTCTTT.

This chain links TRBV27 with TRBJ2-3; 9 bases align to TRBD2. Germline V gives CDR1 MNHEY, CDR2 SMNVEV (reference sequence). V lost 2 bases and J lost 4; bases outside the gene matches: 4. The CDR3 has 15 residues. The CDR3 DNA reads TGTGCCAGCAGTTTAGGTAGCGGGGGTGCAGATACGCAGTATTTT. Translation: CASSLGSGGADTQYF.

This chain links TRBV6-1 with TRBJ2-4; no reliable D call. The length of the CDR3 is 14 residues. Trimming cost V 6 bases and J 5 bases, with 14 bases left between them. The germline CDR1 and CDR2 sequences are MNHNS and SASEGT. CDR3 in DNA: TGTGCCAGCAGGCCGCGTTTTGGAGAAAACATTCAGTACTTC. Translated, it gives CASRPRFGENIQYF.

This clone has just a few counts. The V gene is TRBV5-5, the J gene TRBJ1-3; D is perhaps TRBD1 (5 bases). The CDR3 is made up of 17 amino acids. Trimming took off 0 bases at V and 0 bases at J, with 13 bases between the two ends. The germline V gene encodes CDR1 SGHKS and CDR2 YYEKEE (reference sequence). CDR3 DNA sequence: TGTGCCAGCAGCTTGGGGACATCTGTTCCCTCTGGAAACACCATATATTTT. It encodes CASSLGTSVPSGNTIYF.

The gene calls are TRBV15 and TRBJ2-5; weak D call: TRBD1 (6 bases). The germline V and J ends were trimmed by 0 bases and 1 base, with 9 bases remaining between them. The germline gives CDR1 LNHNV, CDR2 YYDKDF (reference sequence). CDR3 length: 15 residues. The CDR3 sequence: CATSREGTTQETQYF. In nucleotides, the CDR3 is TGTGCCACCAGCAGAGAAGGGACAACCCAAGAGACCCAGTACTTC.

The chain links TRBV28 to TRBJ1-4; TRBD1 matches at 8 bases. Germline CDR1 is MDHEN and CDR2 is SYDVKM. With 7 bases clipped from V and 5 bases from J, the junction kept 3 bases outside the gene matches. This CDR3 spans 13 amino acids. CDR3 residues: CASTGGGNEKLFF. The CDR3 bases are TGTGCCAGCACAGGGGGCGGGAATGAAAAACTGTTTTTT.

The V and J genes are TRBV16 and TRBJ2-1, with a weak D call TRBD1 (6 bases). The CDR3 extends over 14 amino acids. The V gene lost 4 bases and the J gene lost 2 bases, with 9 bases spanning the gap. The germline CDR1 and CDR2 sequences are KGHSY and FQNENV. The chain's CDR3 is CASSPGDTYNEQFF. Here the CDR3 DNA reads TGTGCCAGCAGCCCAGGGGACACCTACAATGAGCAGTTCTTC.

The chain has TRBV19 and TRBJ1-1; TRBD1 is a possible D gene (6 bases). CDR3 length: 13 amino acids. The V gene lost 5 bases and the J gene lost 7 bases, with 14 bases spanning the gap. Germline values: CDR1 LNHDA, CDR2 SQIVND (reference sequence). CDR3 sequence reads: CASSRPGHYEAFF. Written as DNA, the CDR3 is TGTGCCAGTAGTCGCCCGGGACACTATGAAGCTTTCTTT.

The chain is built from TRBV4-1 and TRBJ1-5; D gene ambiguous. CDR1 is MGHRA, CDR2 YSYEKL, per germline. There are 14 residues in the CDR3. Trimming cost V 4 bases and J 7 bases, with 14 bases left between them. CDR3 bases: TGCGCCAGCAGCCCGGGCCTTGAGGGACAGCCCCAGCATTTT. This encodes CASSPGLEGQPQHF.

Concerning this clone: Within the sample, other DNA sequences also encode this same CDR3. The rearrangement links TRBV29-1 to TRBJ1-4; TRBD1 might be the D (6 bases). With 1 base removed from V and 4 bases from J, the gap between germline ends came to 13 bases. The germline CDR1 and CDR2 sequences are SQVTM and ANQGSEA. This CDR3 is built from 15 residues. In DNA form, the CDR3 reads TGCAGCGTTGAAGGGGGAGGGGGGGATAATGAAAAACTGTTTTTT. It yields the protein CSVEGGGGDNEKLFF.

There are a few counts of this clone. This sequence joins TRBV21-1 and TRBJ2-6; the table's TRBD1 call for D was not verified on the DNA. TRBV21-1 is flagged as a pseudogene. This CDR3 region has 17 residues. Here the CDR3 reads CASSIRIRGSGANVLTF. In nucleotides, the CDR3 is TGTGCCAGCAGCATCAGGATAAGGGGCTCTGGGGCCAACGTCCTGACTTTC.

The chain employs TRBV29-1 and TRBJ1-4; D might be TRBD1 (6 bases). The germline gives CDR1 SQVTM, CDR2 ANQGSEA. The CDR3 is 17 amino acids. Between the trimmed V and J ends, which lost 0 bases and 0 bases, there was a span of 14 bases. The CDR3 coding sequence is TGCAGCGTTGAAGATCGGTCTGGGGGCGCAACTAATGAAAAACTGTTTTTT. It yields the protein CSVEDRSGGATNEKLFF. The full variable domain, with the rest looked up from reference TRBV29-1 and TRBJ1-4, is SAVISQKPSRDICQRGTSLTIQCQVDSQVTMMFWYRQQPGQSLTLIATANQGSEATYESGFVIDKFPISRPNLTFSTLTVSNMSPEDSSIYLCSVEDRSGGATNEKLFFGSGTQLSVL.

This chain connects TRBV18 to TRBJ2-2; perhaps TRBD1 as D (6 bases). In germline, CDR1 is KGHSH, CDR2 LQKENI. Trimming cost V 6 bases and J 16 bases, with 21 bases left between them. The CDR3 is made up of 13 amino acids. The CDR3 spells CASSWEHRASQFF. CDR3 sequence (DNA): TGTGCCAGCTCGTGGGAGCACAGGGCCTCTCAGTTTTTT.

The chain uses TRBV7-8 and TRBJ2-1; the match to TRBD1 covers 8 bases. V dropped 7 bases and J dropped 4; count of bases not matched to a gene: 9. Germline V lookup: CDR1 SGHVS, CDR2 FQNEAQ. CDR3 length: 15 residues. CDR3 protein: CASKQWDRLYNEQFF. For the CDR3, the DNA is TGTGCCAGCAAACAATGGGACAGGTTATACAATGAGCAGTTCTTC.

In regard to this clone: Since a far larger clone is one base different, this is likely a read error. The V gene is TRBV13, the J gene TRBJ2-7; D gene unclear. Trimming removed 0 bases from V and 2 bases from J, with 5 bases in between. The CDR3 length is 13 residues. Germline V gene data show CDR1 as PRHDT and CDR2 as FYEKMQ (reference sequence). The chain's CDR3 is CASSLGQPYEQYF. The DNA of the CDR3 is TGTGCCAGCAGCTTAGGACAGCCCTACGAGCAGTACTTC.

The chain links TRBV6-5 to TRBJ2-5, with D perhaps TRBD2 (6 bases). The CDR3 is made up of 11 amino acids. Germline V gene sequence: CDR1 MNHEY, CDR2 SVGAGI. CDR3 protein: CGSGRGETQYF. The CDR3 DNA sequence: TGTGGAAGCGGGCGGGGCGAGACCCAGTACTTC.